This TCR beta chain stems from a study of blood T cell repertoires in COVID-19. Study-wide background: Italy, Spain and the United States were the sources of the convalescent and acute COVID-19 samples. Sources were T cells, B-cell-depleted T cells, or PBMCs; the material itself was cDNA or gDNA.

This clone was counted once. The CDR3 extends over 13 amino acids. Between the trimmed V and J ends, which lost 0 bases and 3 bases, there was a span of 2 bases. Germline loops: CDR1 SNHLY, CDR2 FYNNEI. Methods used by the authors: The authors estimated nucleated cell counts from reference gene primer amplification. Assay: immunoSEQ multiplex PCR; the TCRdb copy retains only in-frame clones and omits some. For V, J and clone size, that table is used; D and trimming come from the DNA. Of under 80,000 clones in the sample, more than 70% were seen once. Sequencing was carried out using peripheral blood. This rearrangement joins TRBV2 to TRBJ2-2; no definite D call. The sequence was obtained from a human donor in a cohort sampled during active COVID-19. CDR3 loop: CASSEAYTGELFF. The CDR3 DNA is TGTGCCAGCAGTGAAGCCTACACCGGGGAGCTGTTTTTT.